The clone carrying this T cell receptor beta chain came up once. The data stem from a study of metastatic and nonmetastatic thyroid tumors. Trimming removed 6 bases at V and 6 bases at J, with 21 bases between. Looked up from germline, CDR1 is SGHAT and CDR2 is FQNNGV. The length of the CDR3 is 15 residues. TCRdb recomputed clones from the PCR reads via MiXCR. The sample records tens of thousands of clones, roughly a quarter being singletons. Patients were all untreated before their thyroid surgery. This receptor was obtained from a female donor with papillary thyroid cancer or a benign thyroid nodule (not recorded which). Some clones in this sample may be carry-over from other donors' samples. Input material: blood. The chain couples TRBV11-2 to TRBJ2-7; tentatively, D is TRBD2 (6 bases). The CDR3 is CASSTPRTGLIEQYF. CDR3 DNA: TGTGCCAGCAGTACCCCGAGGACGGGACTCATCGAGCAGTACTTC.